Each of the 18 T cell receptor beta chains below was sequenced from the same sample in a study of naive and memory T cell subsets. An equimolar mix of two oligonucleotides served as the beta constant-region primer for TRBC1 and TRBC2. Nested alpha and beta constant-region primers with the SP2 primer drove four PCR rounds on ligated cDNA. TCRdb used MiXCR to reprocess the UMI-ligation and nested PCR reads, holding one entry per CDR3 protein. The data contain just over 80,000 distinct CDR3 sequences, roughly 9.3% of them singletons. Sequencing was performed on naive CD8+ T cells from blood. The origin of the receptors is a human donor in good health.

The chain recombines TRBV7-6 with TRBJ2-7; 11 bases map to TRBD2. The CDR3 covers 15 residues. Germline CDR1 SGHVS, CDR2 FNYEAQ. J lost 4 bases, V lost 6 bases, and 8 bases had no gene match. The CDR3 bases are TGTGCCAGCAGTACCGGGACTAGCGGAGCATACGAGCAGTACTTC. It yields the protein CASSTGTSGAYEQYF.

This clonotype was detected ten times or more. The chain joins TRBV11-2 to TRBJ2-7; possibly TRBD1 or TRBD2 for D (5 bases each). V was cut by 5 bases and J by 2 bases, with 10 bases left in between. CDR3 length: 13 residues. Germline CDR1 SGHAT, CDR2 FQNNGV. The DNA for the CDR3 is TGTGCCAGCAGCCTGGGACCAGCCTACGAGCAGTACTTC. As protein: CASSLGPAYEQYF.

V gene TRBV7-2 combines with J gene TRBJ2-1; 7 bases fit TRBD2. The CDR3 length is 14 residues. Germline V gene sequence: CDR1 SGHTA, CDR2 FQGNSA. V was pared by 1 base and J by 7 bases, with 4 bases of the junction left unmatched. CDR3 DNA sequence: TGTGCCAGCAGCTTAGTCGGTAGCGGGAATGAGCAGTTCTTC. Translated, it gives CASSLVGSGNEQFF. Together with reference TRBV7-2 and TRBJ2-1, the CDR3 gives the full variable domain: GAGVSQSPSNKVTEKGKDVELRCDPISGHTALYWYRQSLGQGLEFLIYFQGNSAPDKSGLPSDRFSAERTGGSVSTLTIQRTQQEDSAVYLCASSLVGSGNEQFFGPGTRLTVL.

A few counts support this clonotype. The chain employs TRBV7-8 and TRBJ2-2, with D uncertain. V shed 5 bases and J shed 6 bases, with 16 bases lying between them. The germline V gene encodes CDR1 SGHVS and CDR2 FQNEAQ. This CDR3 comprises 15 residues. CDR3 nucleotides: TGTGCCAGCAGCACACCGGGTTCCGAATCCGGGGAGCTGTTTTTT. Residues: CASSTPGSESGELFF.

This clonotype has a count of ten or more. V usage is TRBV7-2 and J usage is TRBJ2-3; tentative D call: TRBD1 (6 bases). The germline gives CDR1 SGHTA, CDR2 FQGNSA. CDR3 length: 16 amino acids. Trimming removed 2 bases at V and 2 bases at J, with 14 bases between. Here the CDR3 reads CASSLPTGVYTDTQYF. The CDR3 DNA sequence: TGTGCCAGCAGCTTACCGACAGGCGTCTACACAGATACGCAGTATTTT.

The rearrangement links TRBV24-1 to TRBJ2-2; 8 nucleotides match TRBD1. The germline CDR1 and CDR2 sequences are KGHDR and SFDVKD. The V and J ends lost 2 bases and 1 base, in that order; junction bases with no gene match: 5. This CDR3 contains 17 residues. The chain's CDR3 is CATSDWQGAKNTGELFF. In nucleotides, the CDR3 is TGTGCCACCAGTGATTGGCAGGGGGCAAAGAACACCGGGGAGCTGTTTTTT.

This chain joins TRBV30 and TRBJ2-1, with TRBD2 matching over 11 bases. CDR3 size: 18 residues. Looked up from germline, CDR1 is GTSNPN and CDR2 is SVGIG (reference sequence). V gave up 2 bases and J gave up 6 bases; unmatched junction bases: 15. CDR3 amino acids: CAWSPRLAGNKPLNEQFF. The DNA for the CDR3 is TGTGCCTGGAGTCCGCGACTAGCGGGAAATAAACCCCTCAATGAGCAGTTCTTC.

This clonotype is medium-sized (0.01 to 0.1%) by share. J is TRBJ2-3 and V is TRBV9; D remains unclear. V lost 0 bases, J lost 11 bases, and 10 bases lay in between. CDR3 length equals 12 residues. Per germline, CDR1 SGDLS and CDR2 YYNGEE. The CDR3 sequence: CASSVDSGMQYF. As DNA, the CDR3 is TGTGCCAGCAGCGTAGATTCTGGAATGCAGTATTTT.

This clonotype was observed a handful of times. The chain recombines TRBV9 with TRBJ1-5; 8 positions match TRBD1. The CDR3 sequence is 15 residues long. Losses at the gene ends were 3 bases for V and 9 bases for J; bases not matched to a gene: 11. Per the germline V gene, CDR1 is SGDLS and CDR2 is YYNGEE. The CDR3 reads CASSAGQGVSRPQHF. For the CDR3, the DNA is TGTGCCAGCAGCGCAGGACAGGGTGTGTCTAGGCCCCAGCATTTT.

This clonotype was picked up a small number of times. The V gene is TRBV20-1, the J gene TRBJ2-7; TRBD2 matches at 7 bases. The junction had 9 bases not matched to a gene; V was cut back by 0 bases and J by 4 bases. Germline loops: CDR1 DFQATT, CDR2 SNEGSKA (reference sequence). The length of the CDR3 is 15 residues. CDR3 protein: CSARDRMTSRYEQYF. CDR3 sequence (DNA): TGCAGTGCTAGAGATCGTATGACTAGCCGATACGAGCAGTACTTC.

CDR3 region: CAWSTGTYEQYF. CDR3 sequence (DNA): TGTGCCTGGAGTACAGGGACCTACGAGCAGTACTTC. The chain employs TRBV30 and TRBJ2-7; maybe TRBD1 (6 bases). CDR1 is GTSNPN, CDR2 SVGIG, per germline (reference sequence). This CDR3 is built from 12 residues. The germline V and J ends were trimmed by 2 bases and 2 bases, with 7 bases remaining between them.

This clonotype was found a few times. The gene calls are TRBV7-9 and TRBJ1-2; perhaps TRBD1 as D (6 bases). Germline assignment: CDR1 SEHNR and CDR2 FQNEAQ (reference sequence). Trimming stripped 1 base from V and 6 bases from J, with 9 bases between. The CDR3 runs 13 residues. CDR3 region: CASSLGGADGYTF. Here the CDR3 DNA reads TGTGCCAGCAGCTTAGGGGGGGCTGATGGCTACACCTTC.

This clonotype was counted a few times. The rearrangement uses TRBV9 and TRBJ2-7; D is perhaps TRBD2 (5 bases). V dropped 0 bases and J dropped 0 bases, with 10 bases sitting between them. The CDR3 has 15 residues. Germline V gene data show CDR1 as SGDLS and CDR2 as YYNGEE. CDR3 loop: CASSVDGISSYEQYF. CDR3 DNA sequence: TGTGCCAGCAGCGTAGACGGGATTAGCTCCTACGAGCAGTACTTC.

The genes are TRBV4-1 and TRBJ2-7; TRBD2 matches at 10 bases. Germline V CDR1 and CDR2: MGHRA, YSYEKL. Losses at the gene ends were 2 bases for V and 2 bases for J; bases not matched to a gene: 0. The CDR3 totals 14 residues. This chain's CDR3 is CASSQLAGAYEQYF. The DNA of the CDR3 is TGCGCCAGCAGCCAACTAGCGGGGGCCTACGAGCAGTACTTC.

In this sample, this clonotype turned up a few times. The chain has TRBV7-6 and TRBJ2-1; D is unclear. Per germline, CDR1 SGHVS and CDR2 FNYEAQ. The CDR3 is 13 residues long. Between the trimmed V and J ends, which lost 2 bases and 7 bases, there was a span of 9 bases. As DNA, the CDR3 is TGTGCCAGCAGCTTAAGGGTCCCGAATGAGCAGTTCTTC. This codes for CASSLRVPNEQFF.

This clonotype was counted only a few times. This chain uses TRBV29-1 with TRBJ1-4, with D perhaps TRBD1 (5 bases). The germline CDR1 and CDR2 sequences are SQVTM and ANQGSEA. The CDR3 runs to 13 residues. Trimming removed 5 bases at V and 14 bases at J, with 21 bases between. The DNA for the CDR3 is TGCAGCGTTTTAGAGCCAACCGGGACTTATCTGTTTTTT. Translation gives CSVLEPTGTYLFF.

The rearrangement joins TRBV6-6 to TRBJ2-3, with D unclear. V dropped 5 bases and J dropped 3 bases, with 9 bases sitting between them. Per germline, CDR1 MNHNY and CDR2 SVGAGI (reference sequence). This CDR3 is 13 amino acids long. The CDR3 nucleotides read TGTGCCAGCAGTGCCGGACGGACAGATACGCAGTATTTT. Protein sequence: CASSAGRTDTQYF.

This clonotype has at least ten counts. The gene calls are TRBV7-8 and TRBJ2-3; 11 bases are a match to TRBD2. With 1 base clipped from V and 4 bases from J, the junction kept 7 bases outside the gene matches. The CDR3 has 17 amino acids. Germline V gene sequence: CDR1 SGHVS, CDR2 FQNEAQ. The CDR3 nucleotides read TGTGCCAGCAGCTTAGACTCCTTAGCGGGAGGGCCAGATACGCAGTATTTT. Residues: CASSLDSLAGGPDTQYF.